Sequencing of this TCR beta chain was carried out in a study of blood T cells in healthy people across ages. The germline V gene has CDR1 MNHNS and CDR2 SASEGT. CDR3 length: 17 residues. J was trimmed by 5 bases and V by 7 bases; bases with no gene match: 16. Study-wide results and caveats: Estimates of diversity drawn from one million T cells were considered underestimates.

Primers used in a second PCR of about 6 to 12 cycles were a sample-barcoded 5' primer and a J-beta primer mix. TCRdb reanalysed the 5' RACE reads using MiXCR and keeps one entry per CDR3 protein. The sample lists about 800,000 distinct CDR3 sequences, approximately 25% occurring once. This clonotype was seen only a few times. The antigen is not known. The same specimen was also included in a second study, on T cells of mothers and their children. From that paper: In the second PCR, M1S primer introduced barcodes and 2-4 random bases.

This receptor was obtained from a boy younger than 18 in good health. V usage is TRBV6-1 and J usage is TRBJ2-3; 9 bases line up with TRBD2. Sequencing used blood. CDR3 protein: CASKVAGASYRLDTQYF. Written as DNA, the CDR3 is TGTGCCAGCAAGGTAGCGGGGGCATCATACCGCCTAGATACGCAGTATTTT.